The rows below give T cell receptor beta chains drawn from one sample of a study of blood T cell repertoires in COVID-19. Assay used: immunoSEQ multiplex PCR; TCRdb lists only in-frame clones, some missing. Of tens of thousands of clones listed, about 90% are singletons. Specimen: peripheral blood. The receptors were gathered from a woman aged 80 or over with acute or convalescent COVID-19. Each CDR3 is given without its conserved first and last residue. For some rows the clone size is stated as once, few or many, or as a class when expanded; others skip it.

length: 15; V: TRBV5-1; size: -; J: TRBJ2-7; CDR3: ASSTGLAGGRSYEQY
length: 11; V: TRBV7-9; size: few; J: TRBJ2-6; CDR3: ASSPQALIPRA
length: 9; V: TRBV20-1; size: -; J: TRBJ2-7; CDR3: SAASGGEQY
length: 11; V: TRBV15; size: -; J: TRBJ1-3; CDR3: ATSKDRGNTIY
length: 13; V: TRBV11-2; size: -; J: TRBJ1-2; CDR3: ASSFTTGADYGYT
length: 14; V: TRBV18; size: -; J: TRBJ2-3; CDR3: ASSPVVLSSTDTQY
length: 12; V: TRBV2; size: -; J: TRBJ1-4; CDR3: ASQLQPTNEKLF
length: 11; V: TRBV7-3; size: -; J: TRBJ2-3; CDR3: ASSPGGTDTQY
length: 13; V: TRBV2; size: -; J: TRBJ1-4; CDR3: ASSGDRGSNEKLF
length: 12; V: TRBV5-1; size: -; J: TRBJ1-2; CDR3: ASSPYSLSYGYT
length: 13; V: TRBV25-1; size: -; J: TRBJ1-4; CDR3: ASSKPGQGTEKLF
length: 12; V: TRBV6-5; size: -; J: TRBJ1-6; CDR3: ASRRDREGSPLH
length: 13; V: TRBV10-3; size: once; J: TRBJ1-6; CDR3: AIRTSGTDNSPLH
length: 11; V: TRBV11-2; size: once; J: TRBJ1-2; CDR3: ASSPRENYGYT
length: 11; V: TRBV30; size: -; J: TRBJ1-2; CDR3: AWSATGDYGYT
length: 15; V: TRBV7-2; size: once; J: TRBJ2-5; CDR3: ASSLVASGGALETQY
length: 12; V: TRBV20-1; size: -; J: TRBJ1-1; CDR3: SASAPGQGTEAF
length: 11; V: TRBV19; size: -; J: TRBJ1-6; CDR3: ASRHQGYSPLH
length: 10; V: TRBV29-1; size: -; J: TRBJ1-2; CDR3: SVEGQGVGYT
length: 12; V: TRBV6-5; size: -; J: TRBJ1-2; CDR3: ASRISGQIHGYT
length: 12; V: TRBV5-8; size: -; J: TRBJ2-1; CDR3: ASSSGGPYNEQF
length: 12; V: TRBV15; size: -; J: TRBJ2-3; CDR3: ATSLAGSAGTQY
length: 11; V: TRBV9; size: -; J: TRBJ1-1; CDR3: ASKPQGRTEAF
length: 11; V: TRBV2; size: once; J: TRBJ1-1; CDR3: ASSRDRATEAF
length: 12; V: TRBV2; size: -; J: TRBJ1-1; CDR3: ASSATGRLTEAF
length: 11; V: TRBV5-1; size: -; J: TRBJ1-2; CDR3: ASSLKQGYGYT
length: 12; V: TRBV13; size: -; J: TRBJ1-3; CDR3: ASSYAVSGNTIY
length: 12; V: TRBV19; size: -; J: TRBJ1-1; CDR3: ASRGDRTYTEAF
length: 14; V: TRBV5-1; size: once; J: TRBJ1-6; CDR3: ASSLGAGRQNSPLH
length: 11; V: TRBV2; size: -; J: TRBJ2-7; CDR3: AILRGGSYEQY
length: 12; V: TRBV7-2; size: once; J: TRBJ2-3; CDR3: ASSTTSGGYTQY
length: 15; V: TRBV7-2; size: -; J: TRBJ2-6; CDR3: ASSLAGRNSGANVLT
length: 14; V: TRBV19; size: -; J: TRBJ2-7; CDR3: ASSPQPKAGGYEQY
length: 12; V: TRBV5-1; size: -; J: TRBJ1-1; CDR3: ASTQGQVGTEAF
length: 11; V: TRBV30; size: -; J: TRBJ1-6; CDR3: AWSVQADSPLH
length: 10; V: TRBV11-3; size: -; J: TRBJ2-1; CDR3: ASSLDRGEQF
length: 12; V: TRBV7-2; size: -; J: TRBJ2-3; CDR3: ASSGSGGTDTQY
length: 11; V: TRBV10-3; size: -; J: TRBJ1-1; CDR3: AISESQNTEAF
length: 13; V: TRBV7-2; size: once; J: TRBJ1-4; CDR3: ASSSGQGDGEKLF
length: 10; V: TRBV19; size: -; J: TRBJ1-4; CDR3: ASSITGEKLF
length: 14; V: TRBV3-1/TRBV3-2; size: -; J: TRBJ2-7; CDR3: ASSNFLGATPYEQY
length: 13; V: TRBV5-1; size: -; J: TRBJ1-2; CDR3: ASSLGTGANYGYT
length: 12; V: TRBV4-1; size: -; J: TRBJ1-1; CDR3: ASSQDRVVTEAF
length: 11; V: TRBV18; size: -; J: TRBJ1-1; CDR3: ASSTGGRTEAF
length: 13; V: TRBV5-6; size: -; J: TRBJ1-3; CDR3: ASSLVGPSGNTIY
length: 12; V: TRBV3-1/TRBV3-2; size: once; J: TRBJ2-3; CDR3: ASSPAGSTDTQY
length: 12; V: TRBV6-1; size: few; J: TRBJ1-2; CDR3: ASSEGGSIYGYT
length: 16; V: TRBV29-1; size: -; J: TRBJ1-2; CDR3: SVGSGVWEGPPHYGYT
length: 11; V: TRBV5-1; size: -; J: TRBJ1-2; CDR3: ASSEQGFYGYT
length: 11; V: TRBV6-5; size: -; J: TRBJ1-6; CDR3: ATTGTGRSPLH
length: 11; V: TRBV12-3/TRBV12-4; size: -; J: TRBJ2-7; CDR3: ASSLEAGYEQY
length: 12; V: TRBV10-3; size: -; J: TRBJ1-2; CDR3: AISESQKGEGYT
length: 14; V: TRBV7-2; size: -; J: TRBJ1-6; CDR3: ASSPRATGGYSPLH
length: 12; V: TRBV2; size: -; J: TRBJ2-7; CDR3: ASSWNRGNYEQY
length: 12; V: TRBV5-6; size: -; J: TRBJ2-7; CDR3: ASSLGQGSYEQY
length: 12; V: TRBV6-5; size: -; J: TRBJ1-1; CDR3: ASSLLGGDTEAF
length: 13; V: TRBV28; size: -; J: TRBJ2-3; CDR3: ASSLNPRGTDTQY
length: 11; V: TRBV13; size: few; J: TRBJ2-7; CDR3: ASSLDGWRAQY
length: 14; V: TRBV6-6; size: -; J: TRBJ1-5; CDR3: ASTNLWDRVSQPQH